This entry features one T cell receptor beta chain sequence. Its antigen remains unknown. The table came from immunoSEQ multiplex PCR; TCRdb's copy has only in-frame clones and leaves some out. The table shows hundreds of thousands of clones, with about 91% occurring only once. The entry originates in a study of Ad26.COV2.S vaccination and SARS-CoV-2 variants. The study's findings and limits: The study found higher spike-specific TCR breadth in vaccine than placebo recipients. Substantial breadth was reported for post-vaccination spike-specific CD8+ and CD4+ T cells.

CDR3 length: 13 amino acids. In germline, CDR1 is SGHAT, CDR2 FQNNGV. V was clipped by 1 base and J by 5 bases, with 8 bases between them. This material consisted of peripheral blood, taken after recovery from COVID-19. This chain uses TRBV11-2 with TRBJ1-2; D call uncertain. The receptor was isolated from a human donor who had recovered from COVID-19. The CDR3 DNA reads TGTGCCAGCAGCTTAGGCTTCGGATATGGCTACACCTTC. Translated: CASSLGFGYGYTF.